Below, 22 T cell receptor beta chains from the same sample are listed, as sequenced in a study of T cell responses to AZD1222 COVID-19 vaccine. Produced via immunoSEQ multiplex PCR; TCRdb's table is partial and in-frame only. In the table there are about 110,000 clones, roughly 90% of which are singletons. The material sequenced was peripheral blood, taken on day 0 of AZD1222 vaccination. These receptors all stem from an adult in good health.

The J gene is TRBJ2-7, the V gene TRBV20-1, with 8 bases identical to TRBD1. The V gene's germline CDR1 is DFQATT and CDR2 SNEGSKA (reference sequence). This CDR3 comprises 11 residues. V trimming: 6 bases; J trimming: 5 bases; junction bases outside the gene matches: 3. CDR3: CSATDRDEQYF. CDR3 bases: TGCAGTGCCACGGACAGGGACGAGCAGTACTTC.

The chain uses TRBV10-3 and TRBJ2-1; TRBD1 matches 8 bases. Germline V gene lookup returns CDR1 ENHRY and CDR2 SYGVKD. The length of the CDR3 is 15 residues. The V and J ends lost 10 bases and 6 bases, in that order; junction bases with no gene match: 14. The CDR3 sequence is CATRSAGGGLNEQFF. CDR3 nucleotides: TGTGCCACCAGGTCTGCAGGGGGCGGACTCAATGAGCAGTTCTTC.

The V call is TRBV12-3 or TRBV12-4, the J call TRBJ1-1, with D maybe TRBD1 (5 bases). V was pared by 7 bases and J by 11 bases, with 17 bases between. This CDR3 has 12 amino acids. The CDR3 DNA reads as TGTGCCAGCACCTTAGTTGGGGGTCGGGCTTTCTTT. Translation gives CASTLVGGRAFF.

The chain is built from TRBV5-1 and TRBJ1-4; D remains unclear. Trimming took 3 bases from V and 3 from J, leaving 9 bases between them. Looked up from germline, CDR1 is SGHRS and CDR2 is YFSETQ. The CDR3 sequence is 14 residues long. CDR3 region: CASSSAASNEKLFF. The CDR3 DNA follows: TGCGCCAGCAGCTCCGCGGCGTCTAATGAAAAACTGTTTTTT.

The V gene is TRBV7-2, the J gene TRBJ2-7, with D perhaps TRBD2 (6 bases). In germline, CDR1 is SGHTA, CDR2 FQGNSA. The CDR3 consists of 17 residues. V shed 1 base and J shed 5 bases, with 21 bases lying between them. The CDR3 nucleotides read TGTGCCAGCAGCTTAGTTAATCTAGCCGGGAGTCCCCACGAGCAGTACTTC. Its translation: CASSLVNLAGSPHEQYF.

The V gene is TRBV4-3, the J gene TRBJ2-7; 11 bases match TRBD2. The CDR3 covers 16 residues. Germline lookup yields CDR1 LGHNA and CDR2 YSLEER. Trimming took 0 bases from V and 6 from J; bases not matched to a gene: 7. The CDR3 DNA reads as TGCGCCAGCAGCCAAGAGTGGACTAGCGGGTTCGGCGAGCAGTACTTC. Its protein product is CASSQEWTSGFGEQYF.

V usage is TRBV30 and J usage is TRBJ1-2; 7 nucleotides align to TRBD1. V dropped 6 bases and J dropped 1; count of bases not matched to a gene: 17. The germline V gene encodes CDR1 GTSNPN and CDR2 SVGIG (reference sequence). This CDR3 region has 17 residues. The CDR3 protein is CACVGVKLGGYNYGYTF. The CDR3 bases are TGTGCCTGCGTCGGAGTTAAGTTAGGGGGCTATAACTATGGCTACACCTTC.

CDR3 region: CASSLGSPRYNEQFF. The CDR3 DNA sequence: TGTGCCAGCAGTTTGGGCAGTCCCCGCTACAATGAGCAGTTCTTC. This chain joins TRBV28 and TRBJ2-1; D remains ambiguous. Looked up from germline, CDR1 is MDHEN and CDR2 is SYDVKM. The CDR3 is made up of 15 amino acids. V lost 3 bases and J lost 3, with 12 bases in between.

This chain joins TRBV2 and TRBJ1-5; D gene unclear. The V and J ends lost 4 bases and 4 bases respectively, with 11 bases between them. CDR1 and CDR2 (germline): SNHLY, FYNNEI. CDR3 length: 14 residues. In DNA form, the CDR3 reads TGTGCCAGCAGTGCTACTGGACTAAATCAGCCCCAGCATTTT. This translates into CASSATGLNQPQHF.

This chain uses TRBV7-9 with TRBJ1-2, with a tentative D call TRBD1 (6 bases). Trimming removed 1 base at V and 3 bases at J, with 12 bases between. CDR1 and CDR2 from the germline V gene are SEHNR and FQNEAQ (reference sequence). The CDR3 is 15 residues long. DNA of the CDR3: TGTGCCAGCAGCTTAGGGGGTGGGGGCGACTATGGCTACACCTTC. This translates into CASSLGGGGDYGYTF.

CDR3 loop: CASSLPYSNQPQHF. CDR3 DNA sequence: TGTGCCAGCAGCCTACCTTATAGCAATCAGCCCCAGCATTTT. The rearrangement uses TRBV2 and TRBJ1-5; D not resolved. CDR1 is SNHLY and CDR2 is FYNNEI in the germline V gene. V lost 6 bases and J 0 bases, leaving 9 bases between the germline ends. The CDR3 contains 14 residues.

This clone was seen a single time. The chain joins TRBV4-3 to TRBJ1-5; D uncertain. Per the germline V gene, CDR1 is LGHNA and CDR2 is YSLEER. V dropped 5 bases and J dropped 6 bases, with 8 bases sitting between them. The CDR3 extends over 12 amino acids. CDR3 region: CASSSPGQPQHF. The CDR3 DNA is TGCGCCAGCAGCTCCCCGGGTCAGCCCCAGCATTTT.

This clone has just a few counts. This chain uses TRBV18 with TRBJ1-1, with D possibly matching TRBD1 (6 bases). Germline V gene sequence: CDR1 KGHSH, CDR2 LQKENI. This CDR3 comprises 14 residues. V gave up 5 bases and J gave up 1 base, with 11 bases separating them. CDR3 amino acids: CASSSRTENTEAFF. In DNA, the CDR3 is TGTGCCAGCTCATCCCGGACAGAGAACACTGAAGCTTTCTTT.

The table lists this clone with a count of one. J is TRBJ1-1 and V is TRBV10-3; D is perhaps TRBD1 (5 bases). CDR1 is ENHRY and CDR2 is SYGVKD in the germline V gene. Trimming took off 2 bases at V and 0 bases at J, with 10 bases between the two ends. The CDR3 sequence is 15 residues long. The CDR3: CAISEARGMNTEAFF. The CDR3 DNA reads as TGTGCCATCAGTGAGGCTCGGGGGATGAACACTGAAGCTTTCTTT.

V usage is TRBV4-1 and J usage is TRBJ2-7, with a possible D match to TRBD2 (6 bases). CDR1 is MGHRA, CDR2 YSYEKL, per germline. Trimming left V 1 base short and J 2 bases short, with 18 bases between. The CDR3 runs 17 residues. The CDR3 bases are TGCGCCAGCAGCCAAGGGGGAGCGGCGGGACGCCCCTACGAGCAGTACTTC. It encodes CASSQGGAAGRPYEQYF.

This rearrangement joins TRBV7-9 to TRBJ2-1; weak D call: TRBD1 (5 bases). V was clipped by 5 bases and J by 3 bases, with 11 bases between them. The CDR3 sequence is 14 residues long. In germline, CDR1 is SEHNR, CDR2 FQNEAQ (reference sequence). The CDR3 nucleotides read TGTGCCAGCAGCGTCATGCAGGGCTACAATGAGCAGTTCTTC. It encodes CASSVMQGYNEQFF.

The chain has TRBV3-1 (or the pseudogene TRBV3-2) and TRBJ1-3; the match to TRBD1 covers 9 bases. Trimming cost V 4 bases and J 4 bases; bases outside gene matches: 5. The CDR3 has 15 residues. Germline V gene data show CDR1 as LGHDT and CDR2 as YNNKEL (reference sequence). The CDR3 reads CASSLQGARGNTIYF. The CDR3 nucleotides read TGTGCCAGCAGCCTACAGGGGGCTAGGGGAAACACCATATATTTT.

The J gene is TRBJ1-5, the V gene TRBV21-1. TRBV21-1 is a listed pseudogene. The CDR3 length is 18 residues. The CDR3 bases are TGTGCCAGCAGCAAACCCAAAGCCATATTGAGGGGCAATCAGCCCCAGCATTTT. It codes for CASSKPKAILRGNQPQHF.

The chain combines TRBV6-6 with TRBJ1-5, with D perhaps TRBD1 (6 bases). From germline, CDR1 is MNHNY and CDR2 SVGAGI (reference sequence). The V gene lost 2 bases and the J gene lost 4 bases, with 15 bases spanning the gap. The CDR3 spans 16 residues. CDR3: CASSYGGAVENQPQHF. CDR3 sequence (DNA): TGTGCCAGCAGTTACGGGGGGGCTGTCGAAAATCAGCCCCAGCATTTT.

This chain connects TRBV6-6 to TRBJ1-2; D unclear. The CDR3 is 14 amino acids. CDR1 MNHNY and CDR2 SVGAGI come from the germline V gene (reference sequence). The ends were cut back, 7 bases at V and 3 bases at J, with 15 bases in the middle. Here the CDR3 DNA reads TGTGCCAGCAAGTCGTCCGGGGAGCACTATGGCTACACCTTC. It codes for CASKSSGEHYGYTF.

The J gene is TRBJ1-5, the V gene TRBV6-5; possible D gene TRBD1, 6 bases. The V end lost 8 bases, the J end lost 0 bases, and 14 bases lay between the germline ends. CDR1 MNHEY and CDR2 SVGAGI come from the germline V gene. The CDR3 runs to 15 residues. CDR3 in amino acids: CASAKTGASNQPQHF. CDR3 coding DNA: TGTGCCAGCGCGAAAACGGGGGCTAGCAATCAGCCCCAGCATTTT.

V gene TRBV11-2 combines with J gene TRBJ1-4; 8 positions match TRBD1. The germline CDR1 and CDR2 sequences are SGHAT and FQNNGV. V trimming: 4 bases; J trimming: 0 bases; junction bases outside the gene matches: 10. This CDR3 is 18 amino acids long. CDR3 coding DNA: TGTGCCAGCAGCTCACAACGACAGGGGAGGACAACTAATGAAAAACTGTTTTTT. Protein: CASSSQRQGRTTNEKLFF.